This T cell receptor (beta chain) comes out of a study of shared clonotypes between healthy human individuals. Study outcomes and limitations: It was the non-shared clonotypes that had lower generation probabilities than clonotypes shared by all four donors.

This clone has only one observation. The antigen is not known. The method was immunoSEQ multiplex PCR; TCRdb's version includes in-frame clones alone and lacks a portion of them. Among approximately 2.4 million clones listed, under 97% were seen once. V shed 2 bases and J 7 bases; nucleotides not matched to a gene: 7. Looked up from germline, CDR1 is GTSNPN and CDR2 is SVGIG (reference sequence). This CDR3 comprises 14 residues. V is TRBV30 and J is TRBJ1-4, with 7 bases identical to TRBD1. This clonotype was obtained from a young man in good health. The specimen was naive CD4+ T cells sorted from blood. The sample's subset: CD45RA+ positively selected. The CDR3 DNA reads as TGTGCCTGGAGTCTAAGACAGGGAGGTGAAAAACTGTTTTTT. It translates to CAWSLRQGGEKLFF. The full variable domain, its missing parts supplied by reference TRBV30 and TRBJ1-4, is SQTIHQWPATLVQPVGSPLSLECTVEGTSNPNLYWYRQAAGRGLQLLFYSVGIGQISSEVPQNLSASRPQDRQFILSSKKLLLSDSGFYLCAWSLRQGGEKLFFGSGTQLSVL.